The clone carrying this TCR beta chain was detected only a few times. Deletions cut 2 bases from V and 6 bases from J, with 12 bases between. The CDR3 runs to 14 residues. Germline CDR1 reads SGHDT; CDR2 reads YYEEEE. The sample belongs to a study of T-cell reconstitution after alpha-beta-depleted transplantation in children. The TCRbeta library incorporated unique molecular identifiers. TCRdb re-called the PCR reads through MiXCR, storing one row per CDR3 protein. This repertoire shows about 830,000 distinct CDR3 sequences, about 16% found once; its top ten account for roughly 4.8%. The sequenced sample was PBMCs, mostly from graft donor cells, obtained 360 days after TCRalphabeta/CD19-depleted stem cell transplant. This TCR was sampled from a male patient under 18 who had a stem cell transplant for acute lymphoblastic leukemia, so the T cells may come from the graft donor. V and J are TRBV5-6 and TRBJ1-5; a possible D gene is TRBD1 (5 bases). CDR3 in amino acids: CASSFGRAGQPQHF. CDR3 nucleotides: TGTGCCAGCAGCTTCGGCAGGGCTGGTCAGCCCCAGCATTTT.